These 27 T cell receptor beta chains share one sample of origin, sequenced in a study of shared clonotypes between healthy human individuals. The naive CD8 subset, CD45RO-negative cells positively selected for CCR7, excluded terminally differentiated effector memory CD45RA+ cells. The repertoire was sequenced with immunoSEQ multiplex PCR; TCRdb's copy has only in-frame clones and lacks some. The sample lists about 2.1 million clones, just over 90% occurring once. Sequenced: naive CD8+ T cells from PBMCs. Source of these receptors: a man between 18 and 29 years old in good health. Some clones in this sample may be carry-over from other donors' samples.

V gene TRBV14 combines with J gene TRBJ1-5; no firm D call. V was clipped by 3 bases and J by 3 bases, with 9 bases between them. The CDR3 consists of 14 residues. CDR1 and CDR2 from the germline V gene are SGHDN and FVKESK. For the CDR3, the DNA is TGTGCCAGCAGCCACAGAGCCCCCAATCAGCCCCAGCATTTT. It yields the protein CASSHRAPNQPQHF.

The table lists this clone with a count of one. J is TRBJ2-7 and V is TRBV27; D uncertain. Germline-derived CDR1 and CDR2 are MNHEY and SMNVEV (reference sequence). V was cut by 0 bases and J by 5 bases, with 11 bases left in between. This CDR3 spans 14 amino acids. CDR3 nucleotide sequence: TGTGCCAGCAGTTTATCCCCCTCTTTAAACGAGCAGTACTTC. It codes for CASSLSPSLNEQYF.

This clone showed up just a few times. In the same sample, other DNA sequences code for this CDR3. This CDR3 reads CASSFGTGGNQPQHF. The CDR3 DNA sequence: TGTGCCAGCAGTTTTGGGACAGGGGGGAATCAGCCCCAGCATTTT. The rearrangement joins TRBV27 to TRBJ1-5; 11 bases align to TRBD1. CDR1 MNHEY and CDR2 SMNVEV come from the germline V gene (reference sequence). The V and J ends lost 3 bases and 4 bases, in that order; junction bases with no gene match: 2. This CDR3 is 15 amino acids long.

The chain employs TRBV27 and TRBJ2-1; 11 positions agree with TRBD2. CDR3 length: 15 residues. Trimming cost V 5 bases and J 7 bases; bases outside gene matches: 7. In germline, CDR1 is MNHEY, CDR2 SMNVEV (reference sequence). In DNA, the CDR3 is TGTGCCAGCAGTAGCCCGACTAGCGGGAAAAATGAGCAGTTCTTC. Amino acids: CASSSPTSGKNEQFF.

J is TRBJ2-3 and V is TRBV11-1, with 7 nucleotides matching TRBD2. This CDR3 is built from 17 residues. Germline CDR1 SGHAT, CDR2 FQDESV (reference sequence). With V trimmed by 7 bases and J by 4 bases, 17 bases remained unmatched. The CDR3 DNA is TGTGCCAGCACCAAAGGGTTTCTAGCGGAGTCATCAGATACGCAGTATTTT. This encodes CASTKGFLAESSDTQYF. Full variable domain (outside the CDR3, taken from reference TRBV11-1 and TRBJ2-3): EAEVAQSPRYKITEKSQAVAFWCDPISGHATLYWYRQILGQGPELLVQFQDESVVDDSQLPKDRFSAERLKGVDSTLKIQPAELGDSAMYLCASTKGFLAESSDTQYFGPGTRLTVL.

The V gene is TRBV4-1, the J gene TRBJ1-5, with D unresolved. CDR3 length equals 14 residues. Germline V gives CDR1 MGHRA, CDR2 YSYEKL. V dropped 1 base and J dropped 5 bases, with 9 bases sitting between them. CDR3: CASSQAHGDQPQHF. The CDR3 region has the DNA TGCGCCAGCAGCCAAGCTCATGGCGATCAGCCCCAGCATTTT.

The V and J genes are TRBV7-9 and TRBJ2-1; no clear D. V was clipped by 3 bases and J by 6 bases, with 6 bases between them. The CDR3 consists of 12 residues. Germline CDR1 and CDR2: SEHNR and FQNEAQ (reference sequence). The CDR3 sequence is CASSFKGNEQFF. CDR3 DNA sequence: TGTGCCAGCAGCTTCAAGGGCAATGAGCAGTTCTTC.

CDR3 sequence reads: CASAGTLWGGYTF. As DNA, the CDR3 is TGTGCCAGCGCTGGAACCCTCTGGGGTGGCTACACCTTC. The chain links TRBV19 to TRBJ1-2; D unresolved. Trimming left V 9 bases short and J 7 bases short, with 18 bases between. Germline values: CDR1 LNHDA, CDR2 SQIVND (reference sequence). CDR3 length: 13 amino acids.

The V call is TRBV11-3, the J call TRBJ1-3; the D gene is possibly TRBD1 (5 bases). Germline V gene sequence: CDR1 SGHNT, CDR2 YENEEA. The CDR3 runs 13 residues. The V end lost 3 bases, the J end lost 6 bases, and 9 bases lay between the germline ends. CDR3 protein: CASSFGTANTIYF. CDR3 DNA: TGTGCCAGCAGCTTCGGGACCGCAAACACCATATATTTT.

This rearrangement joins TRBV7-3 to TRBJ2-3, with D possibly being TRBD2 (6 bases). Germline values: CDR1 SGHTA, CDR2 FQGTGA. V gave up 6 bases and J gave up 7 bases, with 14 bases separating them. CDR3 length equals 13 residues. The CDR3 protein is CASRGASENTQYF. CDR3 in DNA: TGTGCCAGCAGGGGCGCTAGCGAAAATACGCAGTATTTT.

V is TRBV4-1 and J is TRBJ2-7, with no clear D. This CDR3 is built from 13 residues. Germline CDR1 reads MGHRA; CDR2 reads YSYEKL. Trimming left V 0 bases short and J 7 bases short, with 10 bases between. CDR3 sequence (DNA): TGCGCCAGCAGCCAAGAAACTCCTCGGGAGCAGTACTTC. It translates to CASSQETPREQYF.

This clone showed up just a few times. The chain is built from TRBV28 and TRBJ1-4, with D perhaps TRBD1 (5 bases). Trimming removed 10 bases at V and 7 bases at J, with 19 bases between. This CDR3 is 14 amino acids long. Per the germline V gene, CDR1 is MDHEN and CDR2 is SYDVKM. CDR3 DNA: TGTGCCACCGAAGTCGACGGGGGAGGTGAAAAACTGTTTTTT. This codes for CATEVDGGGEKLFF.

CDR3 nucleotides: TGTGCCAGCAGTTTCCTTAGGGACGCAGATACGCAGTATTTT. The encoded protein is CASSFLRDADTQYF. The chain uses TRBV28 and TRBJ2-3; D is tentatively TRBD1 or TRBD2 (5 bases each). In germline, CDR1 is MDHEN, CDR2 SYDVKM. The CDR3 extends over 14 amino acids. V dropped 3 bases and J dropped 4 bases, with 11 bases sitting between them.

The chain joins TRBV7-9 to TRBJ2-5; TRBD1 aligns across 7 bases. CDR3 length: 15 amino acids. The ends lost 4 bases at V and 5 bases at J; junction bases unmatched: 10. Germline CDR1 SEHNR, CDR2 FQNEAQ (reference sequence). The CDR3 DNA follows: TGTGCCAGCAGCTCTCACGACAGGGTTGGGGAGACCCAGTACTTC. It encodes CASSSHDRVGETQYF. Full variable domain (outside the CDR3, taken from reference TRBV7-9 and TRBJ2-5): DTGVSQNPRHKITKRGQNVTFRCDPISEHNRLYWYRQTLGQGPEFLTYFQNEAQLEKSRLLSDRFSAERPKGSFSTLEIQRTEQGDSAMYLCASSSHDRVGETQYFGPGTRLLVL.

The chain carries TRBV10-3 and TRBJ2-7, with 8 bases identical to TRBD1. CDR1 is ENHRY, CDR2 SYGVKD, per germline. The CDR3 is made up of 15 amino acids. Germline trimming cut 6 bases from V and 1 base from J; bases unmatched to any gene: 8. This chain's CDR3 is CAIRETGDVSYEQYF. In DNA, the CDR3 is TGTGCCATCAGGGAGACAGGGGATGTGTCCTACGAGCAGTACTTC.

This rearrangement joins TRBV6-5 to TRBJ2-1, with D unclear. CDR3 length equals 14 residues. V was cut by 6 bases and J by 4 bases, with 13 bases left in between. The germline CDR1 and CDR2 sequences are MNHEY and SVGAGI. Here the CDR3 reads CASRPTWDYNEQFF. CDR3 bases: TGTGCCAGCAGGCCGACCTGGGATTACAATGAGCAGTTCTTC.

The V and J genes are TRBV19 and TRBJ1-4; tentative D call: TRBD1 (5 bases). The germline V and J ends were trimmed by 6 bases and 0 bases, with 20 bases remaining between them. The CDR3 is made up of 18 amino acids. Looked up from germline, CDR1 is LNHDA and CDR2 is SQIVND (reference sequence). CDR3 DNA: TGTGCCAGTAGACCGAGACAGCCATACTTTGCAACTAATGAAAAACTGTTTTTT. This translates into CASRPRQPYFATNEKLFF.

The chain carries TRBV5-1 and TRBJ2-5; D gene ambiguous. The germline V gene has CDR1 SGHRS and CDR2 YFSETQ. This CDR3 has 12 residues. V lost 8 bases to trimming and J lost 0 bases, with 8 bases between them. The CDR3 is CASAMYQETQYF. CDR3 sequence (DNA): TGCGCCAGTGCGATGTACCAAGAGACCCAGTACTTC. Supplemented by reference TRBV5-1 and TRBJ2-5, the full variable domain reads KAGVTQTPRYLIKTRGQQVTLSCSPISGHRSVSWYQQTPGQGLQFLFEYFSETQRNKGNFPGRFSGRQFSNSRSEMNVSTLELGDSALYLCASAMYQETQYFGPGTRLLVL.

V is TRBV5-4 and J is TRBJ2-5; possible D gene TRBD2, 6 bases. V was pared by 4 bases and J by 5 bases, with 12 bases between. There are 13 residues in the CDR3. The germline CDR1 and CDR2 sequences are SGHNT and YYREEE (reference sequence). The CDR3: CASSTGLSETQYF. The CDR3 DNA is TGTGCCAGCAGCACGGGACTGTCTGAGACCCAGTACTTC.

Note on this clone: Other nucleotide sequences from this sample produce the same CDR3. V is TRBV19 and J is TRBJ2-7; no firm D call. The CDR3 has 14 residues. Germline CDR1 reads LNHDA; CDR2 reads SQIVND (reference sequence). V was clipped by 3 bases and J by 4 bases, with 13 bases between them. The chain's CDR3 is CASSISGRSYEQYF. In DNA, the CDR3 is TGTGCCAGTAGTATCAGTGGGCGGTCATACGAGCAGTACTTC.

The chain recombines TRBV4-1 with TRBJ1-5; possible D gene TRBD1, 6 bases. Germline V CDR1 and CDR2: MGHRA, YSYEKL. CDR3 size: 15 residues. With 0 bases removed from V and 4 bases from J, the gap between germline ends came to 10 bases. CDR3 region: CASSQEQGTNQPQHF. As DNA, the CDR3 is TGCGCCAGCAGCCAAGAACAGGGTACGAATCAGCCCCAGCATTTT.

The V call is TRBV28, the J call TRBJ1-4, with D possibly matching TRBD1 (6 bases). Germline-derived CDR1 and CDR2 are MDHEN and SYDVKM. This CDR3 is 15 amino acids long. With 1 base removed from V and 5 bases from J, the gap between germline ends came to 11 bases. CDR3 nucleotides: TGTGCCAGCAGTTTATTTGCCAGGGGCAATGAAAAACTGTTTTTT. Protein sequence: CASSLFARGNEKLFF.

The chain carries TRBV28 and TRBJ2-5; D is ambiguous. The DNA end favors TRBJ2-7, so the J call may be wrong. This CDR3 contains 12 residues. Per the germline V gene, CDR1 is MDHEN and CDR2 is SYDVKM. DNA for the CDR3: TGTGCCAGCAGTTTCAGAGGCTACGAGCAGTACTTC. This codes for CASSFRGYEQYF.

The chain combines TRBV21-1 with TRBJ1-4; TRBD1 is taken as the D call from the table, unchecked against the DNA. TRBV21-1 constitutes a pseudogene. This CDR3 is built from 14 residues. Written as DNA, the CDR3 is TGTGCCAGCCTCGGCGGCAGGGGGCGGGAAAAACTGTTTTTT. This translates into CASLGGRGREKLFF.

The chain recombines TRBV7-9 with TRBJ1-2; 12 bases are shared with TRBD1. The CDR3 spans 16 residues. Germline assignment: CDR1 SEHNR and CDR2 FQNEAQ (reference sequence). J lost 2 bases, V lost 4 bases, and 5 bases had no gene match. The CDR3 nucleotides read TGTGCCAGCAGCTCCCTGGGGACAGGGGGCAACTATGGCTACACCTTC. This codes for CASSSLGTGGNYGYTF.

The genes are TRBV7-9 and TRBJ2-1, with 11 positions matching TRBD2. Losses at the gene ends were 4 bases for V and 3 bases for J; bases not matched to a gene: 5. Germline V gene data show CDR1 as SEHNR and CDR2 as FQNEAQ (reference sequence). The length of the CDR3 is 16 residues. The CDR3 sequence is CASSSEGLAVYNEQFF. For the CDR3, the DNA is TGTGCCAGCAGCTCCGAGGGACTAGCGGTCTACAATGAGCAGTTCTTC.

The chain is built from TRBV5-6 and TRBJ2-2; D unresolved. Germline CDR1 and CDR2: SGHDT and YYEEEE. This CDR3 comprises 15 residues. The V end lost 1 base, the J end lost 1 base, and 8 bases lay between the germline ends. CDR3: CASSLRHGNTGELFF. In DNA form, the CDR3 reads TGTGCCAGCAGCTTGCGCCACGGGAACACCGGGGAGCTGTTTTTT. The whole variable domain, filled in from reference TRBV5-6 and TRBJ2-2, reads DAGVTQSPTHLIKTRGQQVTLRCSPKSGHDTVSWYQQALGQGPQFIFQYYEEEERQRGNFPDRFSGHQFPNYSSELNVNALLLGDSALYLCASSLRHGNTGELFFGEGSRLTVL.